This T cell receptor (beta chain) was retrieved from a study of cytomegalovirus exposure and HLA in healthy donors. Study at large: A subsequent analysis reported that the roughly 120 validation repertoires were produced on the same platform that had also been used for the 666 first-cohort repertoires.

A remark on this clone: The target antigen is unknown.

This CDR3 has 17 residues. Germline CDR1 and CDR2: SGHVS and FQNEAQ. The donors belonged to the roughly 130-subject validation cohort, separate from the approximately 700-subject first cohort. Whole-study results and caveats: The study recorded about 150 TCR beta chains that were cytomegalovirus-associated.

Clones were read by immunoSEQ multiplex PCR, and TCRdb kept only the in-frame ones, dropping some. The sample comprises under 75,000 clones, over 90% of which are singletons, and 7% rests with the top ten. The chain recombines TRBV7-8 with TRBJ2-4; 15 positions match TRBD2. The sequencing sample was made of PBMCs. The origin of this receptor is a woman aged 18-29 years in good health and CMV-seropositive. The CDR3 loop reads CAVTPGTSGRPENIQYF. CDR3 nucleotides: TGTGCAGTGACCCCCGGGACTAGCGGGAGGCCGGAAAACATTCAGTACTTC.